The 23 T cell receptor beta chains below were found in one sample sequenced in a study of blood T cell repertoires in COVID-19 (dated by TCRdb to the early 2020s). The library was made by the immunoSEQ multiplex PCR assay. TCRdb mirrors the immuneACCESS table, restricted to in-frame sequences. Some clones are absent from its copies; in checked studies, under half trace to an unresolved V gene, and the reason for the others is unknown. Recorded for this sample are roughly 160,000 clones; around 87% of them occurred a single time. Clones ranked in the top ten supply almost 1% of the sample. The sample taken for sequencing was peripheral blood. The receptors derive from a young man with acute or convalescent COVID-19.

The rearrangement joins TRBV9 to TRBJ1-1, with TRBD1 matching 12 bases. Germline V lookup: CDR1 SGDLS, CDR2 YYNGEE. The CDR3 has 17 amino acids. J gave up 4 bases and V 4 bases, and 11 bases lay outside the gene matches. CDR3 nucleotide sequence: TGTGCCAGCAGCTTACACGGGACAGGGGGCATGGGCACTGAAGCTTTCTTT. This gives the protein CASSLHGTGGMGTEAFF.

The chain combines TRBV5-1 with TRBJ1-2; unclear D gene. The CDR3 extends over 14 amino acids. V was shortened by 0 bases and J by 3 bases, with 9 bases between the two germline ends. CDR1 is SGHRS and CDR2 is YFSETQ in the germline V gene. The CDR3 DNA reads as TGCGCCAGCAGCTTGGGACACGGATACTATGGCTACACCTTC. This translates into CASSLGHGYYGYTF.

The genes are TRBV5-1 and TRBJ2-1; 7 nucleotides line up with TRBD2. J was trimmed by 5 bases and V by 3 bases; bases with no gene match: 8. The CDR3 sequence is 15 residues long. CDR1 SGHRS and CDR2 YFSETQ come from the germline V gene. In DNA form, the CDR3 reads TGCGCCAGCAGCTCGGCGGGGGTGGATCACAATGAGCAGTTCTTC. It yields the protein CASSSAGVDHNEQFF.

The chain carries TRBV15 and TRBJ1-2; D possibly corresponds to TRBD1 (6 bases). CDR1 and CDR2 (germline): LNHNV, YYDKDF (reference sequence). V lost 2 bases and J lost 4, with 17 bases in between. This CDR3 has 16 residues. CDR3 bases: TGTGCCACCAGCAGAAGGACAGCCGGGCTGGTCTATGGCTACACCTTC. Its protein is CATSRRTAGLVYGYTF.

The chain recombines TRBV9 with TRBJ2-3, with 7 bases that match TRBD2. The germline gives CDR1 SGDLS, CDR2 YYNGEE. V gave up 3 bases and J gave up 3 bases; unmatched junction bases: 1. This CDR3 comprises 13 residues. The CDR3 protein is CASSAGGTDTQYF. The CDR3 coding sequence is TGTGCCAGCAGCGCGGGGGGTACAGATACGCAGTATTTT.

There are a few counts of this clone. The chain uses TRBV30 and TRBJ2-1; 8 nucleotides align to TRBD2. Germline values: CDR1 GTSNPN, CDR2 SVGIG (reference sequence). The CDR3 sequence is 18 residues long. V lost 3 bases to trimming and J lost 3 bases; unmatched junction nucleotides: 16. Here the CDR3 reads CAWSPRRGGLPLYNEQFF. CDR3 bases: TGTGCCTGGAGCCCCCGACGCGGGGGGCTCCCCCTCTACAATGAGCAGTTCTTC.

Here the CDR3 DNA reads TGTGCCAGCAGTCGCCGGGACAGAACTTTCTTT. This translates into CASSRRDRTFF. The chain has TRBV12-3 or TRBV12-4 and TRBJ1-1, with TRBD1 matching 7 bases. The J segment lost 12 bases and the V segment lost 5 bases, leaving 6 bases of the junction unmatched. This CDR3 region has 11 residues.

This clone is a singleton in its sample. The chain couples TRBV4-1 to TRBJ1-3, with D possibly matching TRBD1 (6 bases). The germline V gene encodes CDR1 MGHRA and CDR2 YSYEKL. Between the trimmed V and J ends, which lost 3 bases and 4 bases, there was a span of 16 bases. The CDR3 is 16 residues long. The CDR3 is CASSQTTGQGGNTIYF. CDR3 in DNA: TGCGCCAGCAGCCAGACGACGGGCCAGGGGGGAAACACCATATATTTT.

The chain has TRBV19 and TRBJ2-2; tentatively, D is TRBD1 (5 bases). CDR3 length: 14 amino acids. The germline gives CDR1 LNHDA, CDR2 SQIVND (reference sequence). V dropped 3 bases and J dropped 6 bases, with 11 bases sitting between them. The CDR3 is CASSIGVGPGELFF. As DNA, the CDR3 is TGTGCCAGTAGTATTGGAGTGGGGCCCGGGGAGCTGTTTTTT. The full variable domain, with the rest looked up from reference TRBV19 and TRBJ2-2, is DGGITQSPKYLFRKEGQNVTLSCEQNLNHDAMYWYRQDPGQGLRLIYYSQIVNDFQKGDIAEGYSVSREKKESFPLTVTSAQKNPTAFYLCASSIGVGPGELFFGEGSRLTVL.

The V call is TRBV7-9, the J call TRBJ2-3, with 8 bases fitting TRBD2. The germline V gene encodes CDR1 SEHNR and CDR2 FQNEAQ (reference sequence). Trimming cost V 2 bases and J 6 bases; bases outside gene matches: 1. The CDR3 spans 13 residues. The CDR3 region has the DNA TGTGCCAGCAGCTTAAGACTAGCGGATACGCAGTATTTT. It encodes CASSLRLADTQYF. Filled out from reference TRBV7-9 and TRBJ2-3, the complete variable domain reads DTGVSQNPRHKITKRGQNVTFRCDPISEHNRLYWYRQTLGQGPEFLTYFQNEAQLEKSRLLSDRFSAERPKGSFSTLEIQRTEQGDSAMYLCASSLRLADTQYFGPGTRLTVL.

This chain uses TRBV9 with TRBJ1-5; 7 bases are shared with TRBD1. In germline, CDR1 is SGDLS, CDR2 YYNGEE. The CDR3 is 15 residues long. J was trimmed by 6 bases and V by 1 base; bases with no gene match: 7. The CDR3 DNA is TGTGCCAGCAGCGTATCCCCAGGGGGTACTCAGCCCCAGCATTTT. Protein sequence: CASSVSPGGTQPQHF.

V and J are TRBV2 and TRBJ2-3; 14 nucleotides line up with TRBD2. The junction had 5 bases not matched to a gene; V was cut back by 5 bases and J by 4 bases. Germline V gene lookup returns CDR1 SNHLY and CDR2 FYNNEI. CDR3 size: 16 residues. CDR3 region: CASSPTSGGASDTQYF. In DNA form, the CDR3 reads TGTGCCAGCAGTCCGACTAGCGGGGGGGCCTCAGATACGCAGTATTTT.

This clone was seen once. The chain couples TRBV21-1 to TRBJ2-6; TRBD2, as called in the table, went unchecked against the DNA. TRBV21-1 is classified as a pseudogene. This CDR3 spans 15 amino acids. The CDR3 here is CARPPPGSGANVLTF. The CDR3 DNA is TGTGCCAGACCGCCTCCCGGTTCTGGGGCCAACGTCCTGACTTTC.

V gene TRBV7-3 combines with J gene TRBJ1-1; no definite D call. Per germline, CDR1 SGHTA and CDR2 FQGTGA. The V end lost 3 bases, the J end lost 3 bases, and 5 bases lay between the germline ends. The CDR3 totals 12 residues. The CDR3 nucleotides read TGTGCCAGCAGCTTGGAGTACACTGAAGCTTTCTTT. This sequence encodes CASSLEYTEAFF.

The rearrangement joins TRBV28 to TRBJ1-5, with 7 bases aligning to TRBD1. Germline CDR1 is MDHEN and CDR2 is SYDVKM. V was pared by 4 bases and J by 2 bases, with 5 bases of the junction left unmatched. The CDR3 is 15 amino acids. CDR3 bases: TGTGCCAGCAGTTCACAGGGGAATCGCAATCAGCCCCAGCATTTT. This sequence encodes CASSSQGNRNQPQHF.

The chain couples TRBV7-9 to TRBJ2-1; 10 positions agree with TRBD1. Trimming cost V 5 bases and J 9 bases; bases outside gene matches: 4. Germline V gives CDR1 SEHNR, CDR2 FQNEAQ (reference sequence). The CDR3 totals 13 residues. CDR3 sequence: CASSRDRGAEQFF. The CDR3 DNA sequence: TGTGCCAGCAGCCGGGACAGGGGAGCTGAGCAGTTCTTC.

The chain employs TRBV6-5 and TRBJ2-3; D might be TRBD1 (8 bases). The germline V gene encodes CDR1 MNHEY and CDR2 SVGAGI. The CDR3 spans 15 residues. Trimming removed 6 bases from V and 11 bases from J, with 24 bases in between. The CDR3: CASSQTGEGAMMQYF. The CDR3 nucleotides are TGTGCCAGCAGCCAGACAGGGGAGGGGGCTATGATGCAGTATTTT.

The rearrangement uses TRBV18 and TRBJ1-6; tentative D call: TRBD1 (6 bases). Trimming stripped 4 bases from V and 6 bases from J, with 10 bases between. Germline CDR1 reads KGHSH; CDR2 reads LQKENI. There are 14 residues in the CDR3. The CDR3 loop reads CASSRDTTNSPLHF. The CDR3 DNA follows: TGTGCCAGCTCACGGGACACGACTAATTCACCCCTCCACTTT.

The DNA of the CDR3 is TGTGCCAGCAGCTTGACCGCGGGGGCCGCGCCCGGGGAGCTGTTTTTT. The encoded protein is CASSLTAGAAPGELFF. The chain has TRBV11-2 and TRBJ2-2, with D possibly TRBD2 on 7 matching bases. Germline V lookup: CDR1 SGHAT, CDR2 FQNNGV. V dropped 3 bases and J dropped 6 bases, with 17 bases sitting between them. This CDR3 contains 16 residues.

The chain combines TRBV19 with TRBJ1-1; possibly TRBD1 for D (5 bases). Germline values: CDR1 LNHDA, CDR2 SQIVND (reference sequence). Trimming removed 4 bases from V and 2 bases from J, with 8 bases in between. The CDR3 runs to 13 residues. The CDR3 coding sequence is TGTGCCAGTAGTAGTACAGGAAACACTGAAGCTTTCTTT. This codes for CASSSTGNTEAFF. Combining the CDR3 with reference TRBV19 and TRBJ1-1 gives the whole variable domain DGGITQSPKYLFRKEGQNVTLSCEQNLNHDAMYWYRQDPGQGLRLIYYSQIVNDFQKGDIAEGYSVSREKKESFPLTVTSAQKNPTAFYLCASSSTGNTEAFFGQGTRLTVV.

The V gene is TRBV13, the J gene TRBJ2-5, with 11 bases identical to TRBD2. The CDR3 runs to 19 residues. CDR1 and CDR2 (germline): PRHDT, FYEKMQ (reference sequence). The ends lost 1 base at V and 6 bases at J; junction bases unmatched: 16. CDR3 residues: CASSLATGTSGRPGQTQYF. The CDR3 DNA reads TGTGCCAGCAGCTTAGCAACGGGGACTAGCGGACGACCGGGACAGACCCAGTACTTC.

The chain recombines TRBV30 with TRBJ2-1; TRBD1 matches at 9 bases. This CDR3 has 13 residues. The germline V gene encodes CDR1 GTSNPN and CDR2 SVGIG (reference sequence). V lost 4 bases and J lost 8; bases outside the gene matches: 6. The DNA for the CDR3 is TGTGCCTGGACCGTGACAGGGGGAGATGAGCAGTTCTTC. Translating it yields CAWTVTGGDEQFF. The full variable domain, completed using reference TRBV30 and TRBJ2-1, is SQTIHQWPATLVQPVGSPLSLECTVEGTSNPNLYWYRQAAGRGLQLLFYSVGIGQISSEVPQNLSASRPQDRQFILSSKKLLLSDSGFYLCAWTVTGGDEQFFGPGTRLTVL.

This chain links TRBV6-4 with TRBJ2-6; the D is unclear. The V gene lost 0 bases and the J gene lost 0 bases, with 6 bases spanning the gap. Germline V lookup: CDR1 MRHNA, CDR2 SNTAGT. This CDR3 contains 16 residues. In nucleotides, the CDR3 is TGTGCCAGCAGTGACTCGGCAGGCTCTGGGGCCAACGTCCTGACTTTC. Translation: CASSDSAGSGANVLTF.